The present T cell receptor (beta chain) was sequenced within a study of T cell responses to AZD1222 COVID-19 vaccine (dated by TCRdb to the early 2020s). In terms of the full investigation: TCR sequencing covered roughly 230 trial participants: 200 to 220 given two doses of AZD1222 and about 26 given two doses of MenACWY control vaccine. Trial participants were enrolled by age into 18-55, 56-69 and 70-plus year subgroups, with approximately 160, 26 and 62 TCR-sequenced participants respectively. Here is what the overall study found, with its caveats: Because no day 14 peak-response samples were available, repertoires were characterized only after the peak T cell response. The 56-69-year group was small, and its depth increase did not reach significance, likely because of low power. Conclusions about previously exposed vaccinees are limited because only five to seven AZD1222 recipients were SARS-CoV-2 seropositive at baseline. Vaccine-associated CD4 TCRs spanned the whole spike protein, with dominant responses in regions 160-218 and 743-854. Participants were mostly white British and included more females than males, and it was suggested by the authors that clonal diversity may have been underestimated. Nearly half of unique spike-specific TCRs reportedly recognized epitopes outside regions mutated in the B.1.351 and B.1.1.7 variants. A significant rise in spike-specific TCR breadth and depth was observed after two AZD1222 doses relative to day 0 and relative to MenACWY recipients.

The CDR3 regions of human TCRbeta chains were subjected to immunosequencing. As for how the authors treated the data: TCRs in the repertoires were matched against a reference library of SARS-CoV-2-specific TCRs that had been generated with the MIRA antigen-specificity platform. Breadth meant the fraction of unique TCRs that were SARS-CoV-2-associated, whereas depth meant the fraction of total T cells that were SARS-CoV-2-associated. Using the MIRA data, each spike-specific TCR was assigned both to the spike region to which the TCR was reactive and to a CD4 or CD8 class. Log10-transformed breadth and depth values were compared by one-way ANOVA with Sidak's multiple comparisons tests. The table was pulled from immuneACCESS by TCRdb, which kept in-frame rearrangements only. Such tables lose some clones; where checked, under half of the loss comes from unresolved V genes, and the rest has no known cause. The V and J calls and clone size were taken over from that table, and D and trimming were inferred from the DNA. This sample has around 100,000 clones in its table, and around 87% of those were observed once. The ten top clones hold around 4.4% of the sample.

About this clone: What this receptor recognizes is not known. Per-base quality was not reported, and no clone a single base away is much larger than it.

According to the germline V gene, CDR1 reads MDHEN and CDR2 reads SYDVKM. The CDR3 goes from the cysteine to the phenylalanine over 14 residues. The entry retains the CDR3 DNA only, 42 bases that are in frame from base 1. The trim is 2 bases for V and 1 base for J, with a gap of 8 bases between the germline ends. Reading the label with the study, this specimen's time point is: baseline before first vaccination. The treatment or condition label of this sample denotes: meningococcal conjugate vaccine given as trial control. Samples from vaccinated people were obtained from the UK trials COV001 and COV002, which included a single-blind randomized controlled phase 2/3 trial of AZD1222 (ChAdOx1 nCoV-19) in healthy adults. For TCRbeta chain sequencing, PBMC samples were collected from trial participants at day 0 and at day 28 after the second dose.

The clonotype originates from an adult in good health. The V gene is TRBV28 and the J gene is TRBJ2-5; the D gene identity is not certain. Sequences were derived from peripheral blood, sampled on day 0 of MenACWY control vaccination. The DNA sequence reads TGTGCCAGCAGTTTAGACGGGCTCCAAGAGACCCAGTACTTC. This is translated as CASSLDGLQETQYF.